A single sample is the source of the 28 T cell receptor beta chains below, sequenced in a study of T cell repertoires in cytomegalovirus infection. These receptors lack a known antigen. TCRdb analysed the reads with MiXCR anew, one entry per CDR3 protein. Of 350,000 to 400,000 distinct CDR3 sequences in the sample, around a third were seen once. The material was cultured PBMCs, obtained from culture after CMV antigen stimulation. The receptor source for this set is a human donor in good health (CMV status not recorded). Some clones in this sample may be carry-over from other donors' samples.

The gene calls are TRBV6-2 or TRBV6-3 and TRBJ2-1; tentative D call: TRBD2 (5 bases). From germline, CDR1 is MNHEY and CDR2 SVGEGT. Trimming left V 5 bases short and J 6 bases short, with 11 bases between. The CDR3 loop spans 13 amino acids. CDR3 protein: CASSPRLFNEQFF. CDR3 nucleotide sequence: TGTGCCAGCAGTCCTAGACTATTCAATGAGCAGTTCTTC.

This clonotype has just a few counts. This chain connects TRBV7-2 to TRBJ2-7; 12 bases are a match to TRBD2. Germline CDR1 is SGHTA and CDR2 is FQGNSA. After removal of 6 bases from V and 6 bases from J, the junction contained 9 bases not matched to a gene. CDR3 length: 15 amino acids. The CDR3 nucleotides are TGTGCCAGCAGTTTCCGACTAGCGGGAGACGGCGAGCAGTACTTC. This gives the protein CASSFRLAGDGEQYF.

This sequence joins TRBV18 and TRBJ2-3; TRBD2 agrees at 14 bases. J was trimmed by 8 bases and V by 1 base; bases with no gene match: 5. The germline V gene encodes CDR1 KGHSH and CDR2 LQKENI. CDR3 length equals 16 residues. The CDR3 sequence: CASSPREGLAGGTQYF. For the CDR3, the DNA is TGTGCCAGCTCACCACGCGAAGGACTAGCGGGAGGTACGCAGTATTTT.

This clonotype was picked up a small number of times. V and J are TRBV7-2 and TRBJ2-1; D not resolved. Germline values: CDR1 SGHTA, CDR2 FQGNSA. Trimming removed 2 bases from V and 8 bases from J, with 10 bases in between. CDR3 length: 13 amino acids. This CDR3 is CASSLLAGDEQFF. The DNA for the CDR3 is TGTGCCAGCAGCTTATTGGCTGGGGATGAGCAGTTCTTC.

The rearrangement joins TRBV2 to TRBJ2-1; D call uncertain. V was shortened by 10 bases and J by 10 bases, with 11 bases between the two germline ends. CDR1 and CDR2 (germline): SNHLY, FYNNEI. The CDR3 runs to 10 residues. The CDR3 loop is CATFSAEQFF. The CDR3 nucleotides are TGTGCCACCTTTTCTGCGGAGCAGTTCTTC. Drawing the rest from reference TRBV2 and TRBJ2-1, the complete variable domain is EPEVTQTPSHQVTQMGQEVILRCVPISNHLYFYWYRQILGQKVEFLVSFYNNEISEKSEIFDDQFSVERPDGSNFTLKIRSTKLEDSAMYFCATFSAEQFFGPGTRLTVL.

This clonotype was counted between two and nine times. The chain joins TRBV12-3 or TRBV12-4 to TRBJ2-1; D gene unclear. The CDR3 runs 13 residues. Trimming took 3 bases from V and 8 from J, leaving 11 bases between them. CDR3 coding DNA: TGTGCCAGCAGTTTCAGACGGTCCGATGAGCAGTTCTTC. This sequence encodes CASSFRRSDEQFF.

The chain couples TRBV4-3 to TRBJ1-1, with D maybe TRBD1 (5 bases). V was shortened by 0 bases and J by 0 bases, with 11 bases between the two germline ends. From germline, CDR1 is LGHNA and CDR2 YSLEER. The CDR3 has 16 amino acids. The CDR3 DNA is TGCGCCAGCAGCCAAGATTTGGGCAGGGTGAACACTGAAGCTTTCTTT. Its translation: CASSQDLGRVNTEAFF.

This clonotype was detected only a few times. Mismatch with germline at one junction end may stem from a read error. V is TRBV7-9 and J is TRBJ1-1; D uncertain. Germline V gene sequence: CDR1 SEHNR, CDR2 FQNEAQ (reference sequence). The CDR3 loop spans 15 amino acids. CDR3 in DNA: TGTGCCAGCGGCTTCGCACAAGACCCGAACACTGAAGCTTTCTTT. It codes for CASGFAQDPNTEAFF.

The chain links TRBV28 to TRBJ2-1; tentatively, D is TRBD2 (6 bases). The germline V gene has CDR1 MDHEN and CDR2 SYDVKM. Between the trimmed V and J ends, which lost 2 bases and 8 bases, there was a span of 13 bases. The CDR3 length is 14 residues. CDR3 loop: CASSLDLPGDEQFF. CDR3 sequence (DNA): TGTGCCAGCAGTTTAGACCTTCCGGGGGATGAGCAGTTCTTC.

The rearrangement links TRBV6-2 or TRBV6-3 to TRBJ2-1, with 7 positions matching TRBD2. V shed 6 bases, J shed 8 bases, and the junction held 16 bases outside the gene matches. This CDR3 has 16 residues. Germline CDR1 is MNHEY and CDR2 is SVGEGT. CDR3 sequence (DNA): TGTGCCAGCAGACCACTAGCGTCCTCTACAGGCTATGAGCAGTTCTTC. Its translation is CASRPLASSTGYEQFF.

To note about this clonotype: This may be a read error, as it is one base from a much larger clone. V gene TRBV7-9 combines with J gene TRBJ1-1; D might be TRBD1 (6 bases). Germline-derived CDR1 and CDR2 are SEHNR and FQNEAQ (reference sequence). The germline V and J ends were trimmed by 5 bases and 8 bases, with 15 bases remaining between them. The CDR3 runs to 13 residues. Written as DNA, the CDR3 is TGTGCCAGCAGCCAGGGGCCCTGGGCGGAAGCTTTCTTT. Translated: CASSQGPWAEAFF.

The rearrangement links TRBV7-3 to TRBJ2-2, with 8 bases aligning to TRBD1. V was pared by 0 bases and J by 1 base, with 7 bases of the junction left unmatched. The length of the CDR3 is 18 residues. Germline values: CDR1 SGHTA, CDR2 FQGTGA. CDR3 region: CASSLTWDRPENTGELFF. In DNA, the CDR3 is TGTGCCAGCAGCTTAACGTGGGACAGGCCAGAGAACACCGGGGAGCTGTTTTTT.

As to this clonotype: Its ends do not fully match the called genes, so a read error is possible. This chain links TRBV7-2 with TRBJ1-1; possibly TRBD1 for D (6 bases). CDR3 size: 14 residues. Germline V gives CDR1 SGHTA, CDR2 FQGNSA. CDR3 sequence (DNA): TGTGCCAGCAGGGCCGGGACAATGAACACTGAAGCTTACTTT. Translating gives CASRAGTMNTEAYF.

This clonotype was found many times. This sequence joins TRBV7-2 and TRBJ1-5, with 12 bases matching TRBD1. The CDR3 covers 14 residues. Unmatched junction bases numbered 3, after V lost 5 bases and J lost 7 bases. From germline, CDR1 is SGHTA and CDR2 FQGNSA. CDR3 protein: CASSGTGGGQPQHF. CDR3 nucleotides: TGTGCCAGCAGCGGGACAGGGGGCGGGCAGCCCCAGCATTTT.

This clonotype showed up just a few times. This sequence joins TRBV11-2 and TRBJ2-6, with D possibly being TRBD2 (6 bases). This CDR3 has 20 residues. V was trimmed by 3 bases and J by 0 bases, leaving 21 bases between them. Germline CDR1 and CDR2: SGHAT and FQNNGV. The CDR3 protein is CASSFTILAPGDSGANVLTF. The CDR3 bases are TGTGCCAGCAGCTTTACGATACTAGCTCCCGGAGACTCTGGGGCCAACGTCCTGACTTTC. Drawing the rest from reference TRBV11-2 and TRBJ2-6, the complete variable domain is EAGVAQSPRYKIIEKRQSVAFWCNPISGHATLYWYQQILGQGPKLLIQFQNNGVVDDSQLPKDRFSAERLKGVDSTLKIQPAKLEDSAVYLCASSFTILAPGDSGANVLTFGAGSRLTVL.

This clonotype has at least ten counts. The CDR3, as DNA: TGTGCCAGCCTACAGAGGGGGTTGGCTCAGCCCCAGCATTTT. Residues: CASLQRGLAQPQHF. The chain is built from TRBV12-3 or TRBV12-4 and TRBJ1-5; D may be TRBD1 (6 bases). Trimming removed 8 bases from V and 6 bases from J, with 17 bases in between. The CDR3 is 14 residues long.

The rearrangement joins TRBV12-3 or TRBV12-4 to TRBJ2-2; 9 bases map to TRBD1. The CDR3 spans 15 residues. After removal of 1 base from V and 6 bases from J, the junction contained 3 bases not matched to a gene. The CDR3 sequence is CASSLGDREAGELFF. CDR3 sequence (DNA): TGTGCCAGCAGTTTAGGGGACAGGGAAGCCGGGGAGCTGTTTTTT.

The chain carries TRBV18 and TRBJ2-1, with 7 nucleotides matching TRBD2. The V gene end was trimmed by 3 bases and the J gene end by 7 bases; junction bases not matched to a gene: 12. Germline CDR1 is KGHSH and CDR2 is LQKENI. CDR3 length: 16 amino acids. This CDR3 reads CASSPLGAGVENEQFF. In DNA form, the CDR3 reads TGTGCCAGCTCACCCCTCGGTGCGGGAGTTGAAAATGAGCAGTTCTTC.

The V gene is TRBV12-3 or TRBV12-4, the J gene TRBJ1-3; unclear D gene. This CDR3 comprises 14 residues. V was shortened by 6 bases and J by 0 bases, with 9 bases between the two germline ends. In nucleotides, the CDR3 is TGTGCCAGCAGACCCCGATTCTCTGGAAACACCATATATTTT. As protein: CASRPRFSGNTIYF.

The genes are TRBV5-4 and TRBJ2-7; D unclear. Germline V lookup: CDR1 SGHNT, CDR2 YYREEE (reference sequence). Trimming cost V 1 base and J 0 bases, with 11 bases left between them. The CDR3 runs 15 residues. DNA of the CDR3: TGTGCCAGCAGCTTGAGTGGGTCAGCCTCCTACGAGCAGTACTTC. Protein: CASSLSGSASYEQYF.

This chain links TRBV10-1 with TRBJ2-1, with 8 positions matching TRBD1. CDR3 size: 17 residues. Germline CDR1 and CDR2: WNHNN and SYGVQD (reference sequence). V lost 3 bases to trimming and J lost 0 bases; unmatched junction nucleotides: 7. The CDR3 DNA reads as TGCGCCAGCAGTGATGGACAGGGCGGGAACTCCTACAATGAGCAGTTCTTC. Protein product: CASSDGQGGNSYNEQFF.

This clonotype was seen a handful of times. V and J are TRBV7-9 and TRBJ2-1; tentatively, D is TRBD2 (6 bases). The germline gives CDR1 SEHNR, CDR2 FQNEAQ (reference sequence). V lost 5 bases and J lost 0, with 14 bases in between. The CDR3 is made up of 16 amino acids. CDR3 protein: CASSRGLVGSYNEQFF. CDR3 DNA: TGTGCCAGCAGCAGGGGACTGGTCGGCTCCTACAATGAGCAGTTCTTC.

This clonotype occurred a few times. CDR3 nucleotide sequence: TGTGCCAGCAGTTACTCGGGACTAGCTATCGATACGCAGTATTTT. Residues: CASSYSGLAIDTQYF. V gene TRBV6-2 or TRBV6-3 combines with J gene TRBJ2-3, with 9 bases matching TRBD2. The junction had 4 bases not matched to a gene; V was cut back by 0 bases and J by 6 bases. Germline CDR1 MNHEY, CDR2 SVGEGT. The length of the CDR3 is 15 residues.

Written as DNA, the CDR3 is TGCGCCAGCAGCCAGGGCCGAGGGCGGGAGCAGTACTTC. Translating it yields CASSQGRGREQYF. The rearrangement joins TRBV4-3 to TRBJ2-7, with D possibly matching TRBD2 (5 bases). The V gene lost 3 bases and the J gene lost 7 bases, with 13 bases spanning the gap. Germline values: CDR1 LGHNA, CDR2 YSLEER. CDR3 length: 13 amino acids.

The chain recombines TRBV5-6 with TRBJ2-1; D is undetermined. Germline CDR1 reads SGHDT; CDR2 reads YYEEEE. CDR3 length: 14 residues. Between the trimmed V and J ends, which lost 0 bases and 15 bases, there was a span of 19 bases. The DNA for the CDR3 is TGTGCCAGCAGCTTGGGGCCGCAGCCAGTTTTTTTGTTCTTC. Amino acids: CASSLGPQPVFLFF.

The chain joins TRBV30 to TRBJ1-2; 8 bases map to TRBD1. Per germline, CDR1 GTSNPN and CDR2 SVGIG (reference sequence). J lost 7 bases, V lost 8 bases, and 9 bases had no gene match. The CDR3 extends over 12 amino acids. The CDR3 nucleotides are TGTGCCCACCATCAGGGGGCTGGTGGCTACACCTTC. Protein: CAHHQGAGGYTF.

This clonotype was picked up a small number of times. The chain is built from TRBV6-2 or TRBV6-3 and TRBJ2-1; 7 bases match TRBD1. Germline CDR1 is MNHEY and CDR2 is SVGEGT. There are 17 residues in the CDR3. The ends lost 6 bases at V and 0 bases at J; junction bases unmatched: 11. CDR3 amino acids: CASSLALRDSSYNEQFF. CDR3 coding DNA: TGTGCCAGCAGCCTAGCTCTCCGGGACAGCTCCTACAATGAGCAGTTCTTC.

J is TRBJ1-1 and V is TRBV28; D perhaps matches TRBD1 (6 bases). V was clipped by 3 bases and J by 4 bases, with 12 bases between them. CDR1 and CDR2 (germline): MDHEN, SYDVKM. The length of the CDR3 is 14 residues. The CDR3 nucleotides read TGTGCCAGCAGTTTTAGGGGGGGCAGCACTGAAGCTTTCTTT. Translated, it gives CASSFRGGSTEAFF.